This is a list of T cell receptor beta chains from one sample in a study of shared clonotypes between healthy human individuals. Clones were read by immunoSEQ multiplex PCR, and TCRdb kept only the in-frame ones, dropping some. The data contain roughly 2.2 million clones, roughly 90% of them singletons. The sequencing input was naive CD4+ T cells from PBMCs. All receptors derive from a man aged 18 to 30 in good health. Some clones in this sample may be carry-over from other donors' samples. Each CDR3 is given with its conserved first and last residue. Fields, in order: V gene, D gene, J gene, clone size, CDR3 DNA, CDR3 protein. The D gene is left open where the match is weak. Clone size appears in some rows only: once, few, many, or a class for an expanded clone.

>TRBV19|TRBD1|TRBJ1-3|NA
TGTGCCAGCTCGGGACAGGACTCTGGAAACACCATATATTTT
CASSGQDSGNTIYF
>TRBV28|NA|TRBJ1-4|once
TGTGCCAGCAGTTTATCTTGGGGGTCTAATGAAAAACTGTTTTTT
CASSLSWGSNEKLFF
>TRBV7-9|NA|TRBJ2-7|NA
TGTGCCAGCAGCCACGGGCGCTCCTACGAGCAGTACTTC
CASSHGRSYEQYF
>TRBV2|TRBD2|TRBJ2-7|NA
TGTGCCAGCAGTGTTACGCGGGAGGGCCGCGTTCACTTC
CASSVTREGRVHF
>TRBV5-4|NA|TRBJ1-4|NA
TGTGCCAGCAGCTCGCCGCGTCCCGGAGGTAATGAAAAACTGTTTTTT
CASSSPRPGGNEKLFF
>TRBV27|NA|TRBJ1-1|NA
TGTGCCAGCAGTTTATCCGCAGGGCCTGAAGCTTTCTTT
CASSLSAGPEAFF
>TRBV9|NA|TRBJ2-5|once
TGTGCCAGCAGCGATCAGGGGACGAGAGAAGAGACCCAGTACTTC
CASSDQGTREETQYF
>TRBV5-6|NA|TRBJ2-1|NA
TGTGCCAGCAGCTTGGGGGCGGAACGCTACAATGAGCAGTTCTTC
CASSLGAERYNEQFF
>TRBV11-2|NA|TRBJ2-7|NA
TGTGCCAGCAGCTTAGATTTGGCGGGAACCTACGAGCAGTACTTC
CASSLDLAGTYEQYF
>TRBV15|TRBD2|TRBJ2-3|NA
TGTGCCACCAGCGTCCCTAGCGGGAGCACAGATACGCAGTATTTT
CATSVPSGSTDTQYF
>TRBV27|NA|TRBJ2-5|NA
TGTGCCAGCAGAATGGGAACAGGGAAACTCTGGGAGACCCAGTACTTC
CASRMGTGKLWETQYF
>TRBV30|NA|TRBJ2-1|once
TGTGCCTGGAGTGATTACAATGAGCAGTTCTTC
CAWSDYNEQFF
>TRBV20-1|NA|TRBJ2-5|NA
TGCAGTGCTAGACCCGAAGAGACCCAGTACTTC
CSARPEETQYF
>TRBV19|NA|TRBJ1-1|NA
TGTGCCAGTATTCTTCGGGGGGCGGGTCTCAGGACTGAAGCTTTCTTT
CASILRGAGLRTEAFF
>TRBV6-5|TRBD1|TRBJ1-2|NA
TGTGCCAGCAGTTACTCGGCAGGGGGGGTAGATGGCTACACCTTC
CASSYSAGGVDGYTF
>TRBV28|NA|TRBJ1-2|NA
TGTGCCAGCAGTTTAGCGGGGTCGAGGGGCTACACCTTC
CASSLAGSRGYTF
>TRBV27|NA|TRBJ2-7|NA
TGTGCCAGCAGTTTCGGGCAGGGGCTCTACGAGCAGTACTTC
CASSFGQGLYEQYF
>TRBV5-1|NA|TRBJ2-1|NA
TGCGCCAGCAGCTTGGGTCCCCCAGCGGCAAGCTACAATGAGCAGTTCTTC
CASSLGPPAASYNEQFF
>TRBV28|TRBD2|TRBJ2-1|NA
TGTGCCAGCAGTAGGAATAGCGGGAGGGCCAATGAGCAGTTCTTC
CASSRNSGRANEQFF
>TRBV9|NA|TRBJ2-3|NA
TGTGCCAGCAGCGGCCCAGGAGGTGGGACGGGGGATACGCAGTATTTT
CASSGPGGGTGDTQYF
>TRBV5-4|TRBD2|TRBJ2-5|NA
TGTGCCAGCAGCTTGGGGGGGACTAGCGGGAGATTGGGAGAGACCCAGTACTTC
CASSLGGTSGRLGETQYF
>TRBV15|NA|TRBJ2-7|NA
TGTGCCACCAGCCCAGAATCTGTGATTCAACACGAGCAGTACTTC
CATSPESVIQHEQYF
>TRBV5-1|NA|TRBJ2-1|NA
TGCGCCAGCAGCTTGGATAATGAGCAGTTCTTC
CASSLDNEQFF
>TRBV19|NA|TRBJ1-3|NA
TGTGCCAGTAGTATAGGGGCTCACGGAAACACCATATATTTT
CASSIGAHGNTIYF
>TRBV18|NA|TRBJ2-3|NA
TGTGCCAGCTCGACAGCGATCGCGGGATCCACAGATACGCAGTATTTT
CASSTAIAGSTDTQYF
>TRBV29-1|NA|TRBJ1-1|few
TGCAGGGGGGACACTGAAGCTTTCTTT
CRGDTEAFF
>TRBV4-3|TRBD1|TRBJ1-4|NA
TGCGCCAGCAGCCAAGACCGGCCGGGGACAGGGAATGAAAAACTGTTTTTT
CASSQDRPGTGNEKLFF
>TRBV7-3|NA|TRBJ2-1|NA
TGTGCCAGCAGCCCAAGGGGGGACAATGAGCAGTTCTTC
CASSPRGDNEQFF
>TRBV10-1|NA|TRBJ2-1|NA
TGCGCCAGCAGTGAGTCCGGCAGAACCTACAATGAGCAGTTCTTC
CASSESGRTYNEQFF
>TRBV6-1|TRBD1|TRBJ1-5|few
TGTGCCAGCAGGTCACAGGGGGATCAGCCCCAGCATTTT
CASRSQGDQPQHF
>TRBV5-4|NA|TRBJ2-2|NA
TGTGCCAGCAGCCGTTTGGAGCAAACCGGGGAGCTGTTTTTT
CASSRLEQTGELFF
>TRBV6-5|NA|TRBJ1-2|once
TGTACCAGCTGGAGGGATGGCTACACCTTC
CTSWRDGYTF
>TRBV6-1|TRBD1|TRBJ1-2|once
TGTGCCAGCAGTGAACCCCAGGGGGCTTGGACCTATGGCTACACCTTC
CASSEPQGAWTYGYTF
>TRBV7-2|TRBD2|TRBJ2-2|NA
TGTGCCAGCAGCACCCGGACTAGCGGGATCGGCGGGGAGCTGTTTTTT
CASSTRTSGIGGELFF
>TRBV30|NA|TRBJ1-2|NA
TGTGCCTGGAACCGGGGGGGGCCGGAGGGCTACACCTTC
CAWNRGGPEGYTF
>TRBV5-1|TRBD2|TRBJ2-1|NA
TGCGCCAGCAGCCCGGGGACTAGCCTGGCCCTGGGTAATGAGCAGTTCTTC
CASSPGTSLALGNEQFF
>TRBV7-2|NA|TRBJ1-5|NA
TGTGCCAGCAGCCTTCAACAGAATCAGCCCCAGCATTTT
CASSLQQNQPQHF
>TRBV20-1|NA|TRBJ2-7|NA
TGCAGTTCAGGGCTAGCGTTTGAGCAGTACTTC
CSSGLAFEQYF
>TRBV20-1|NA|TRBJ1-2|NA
TGCAGTGCTAGTACCCAGGGGGGCTACACCTTC
CSASTQGGYTF
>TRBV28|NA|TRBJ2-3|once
TGTGCCAGCACCAACCCCCCCGGGGATACGCAGTATTTT
CASTNPPGDTQYF
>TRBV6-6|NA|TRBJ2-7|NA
TGTGCCAGCAGTTACTCGAGCAGGGCAAGCTACGAGCAGTACTTC
CASSYSSRASYEQYF
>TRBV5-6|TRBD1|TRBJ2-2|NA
TGTGCCAGCAGCTTGATAAGTGCAGGGGGCACCGGGGAGCTGTTTTTT
CASSLISAGGTGELFF
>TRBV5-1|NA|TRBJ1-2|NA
TGCGCCAGCAGCTTGGGTTTAGGGACCCTAGCTAACTATGGCTACACCTTC
CASSLGLGTLANYGYTF
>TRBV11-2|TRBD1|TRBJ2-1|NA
TGTGCCAGCACCGAAAGGGACAGGGGGCGGGATACCTACAATGAGCAGTTCTTC
CASTERDRGRDTYNEQFF
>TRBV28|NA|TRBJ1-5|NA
TGTGCCAGCAAACTGTCGAATCAGCCCCAGCATTTT
CASKLSNQPQHF
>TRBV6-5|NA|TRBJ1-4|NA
TGTGCCAGCAGCCAGACAGCAACTAATGAAAAACTGTTTTTT
CASSQTATNEKLFF
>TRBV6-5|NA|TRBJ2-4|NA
TGTGCCAGCAGTGGCAGACTAGCCAAAAACATTCAGTACTTC
CASSGRLAKNIQYF
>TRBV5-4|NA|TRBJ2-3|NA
TGTGCCAGCAGCTTGGCCAAAATAGCGACAGATACGCAGTATTTT
CASSLAKIATDTQYF
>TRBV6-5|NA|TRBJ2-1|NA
TGTGCCAGCAGTCCTCGGGACGTGGGCGGAGGGGAGCAGTTCTTC
CASSPRDVGGGEQFF